Listed here are 2 T cell receptor beta chains from one sample, sequenced in a study of T-cell reconstitution after alpha-beta-depleted transplantation in children. Unique molecular identifiers tagged the TCRbeta library. From the PCR reads, TCRdb called clonotypes with MiXCR, one entry per CDR3 protein. The table includes some 490,000 distinct CDR3 sequences, roughly an eighth detected once. Sample: PBMCs from the stem cell graft donor, taken from the stem cell graft. The receptors here all came from a human donor who donated a stem cell graft to a child with combined immunodeficiency.

This clonotype was counted between two and nine times. The chain employs TRBV20-1 and TRBJ2-5, with TRBD2 matching 12 bases. The ends lost 3 bases at V and 5 bases at J; junction bases unmatched: 7. The CDR3 runs 15 residues. Germline CDR1 reads DFQATT; CDR2 reads SNEGSKA (reference sequence). Here the CDR3 DNA reads TGCAGTGCTAGCCTAGGACTAGCGGGGTGGGAGACCCAGTACTTC. This translates into CSASLGLAGWETQYF.

This clonotype was recorded many times. V usage is TRBV29-1 and J usage is TRBJ2-7, with D perhaps matching TRBD1 (6 bases). The CDR3 runs 13 residues. Germline V gene data show CDR1 as SQVTM and CDR2 as ANQGSEA. Between the trimmed V and J ends, which lost 7 bases and 1 base, there was a span of 14 bases. CDR3: CSGGQGRSYEQYF. CDR3 DNA: TGCAGCGGGGGGCAGGGTAGGTCCTACGAGCAGTACTTC.